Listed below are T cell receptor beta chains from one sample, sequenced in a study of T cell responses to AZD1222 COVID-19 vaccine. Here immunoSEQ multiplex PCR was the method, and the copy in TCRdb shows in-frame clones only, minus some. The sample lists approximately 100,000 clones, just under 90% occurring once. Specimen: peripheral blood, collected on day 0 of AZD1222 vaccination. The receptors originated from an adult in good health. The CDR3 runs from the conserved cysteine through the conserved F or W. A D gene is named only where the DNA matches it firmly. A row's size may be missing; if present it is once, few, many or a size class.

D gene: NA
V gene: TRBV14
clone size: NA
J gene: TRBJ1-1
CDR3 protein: CASTLKVNTEAFF
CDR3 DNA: TGTGCCAGCACCCTGAAGGTGAACACTGAAGCTTTCTTT

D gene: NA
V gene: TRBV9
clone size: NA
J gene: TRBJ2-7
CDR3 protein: CASSVGSGSLAF
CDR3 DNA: NA

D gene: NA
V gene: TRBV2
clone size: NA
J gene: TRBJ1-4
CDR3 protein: CASSVGGAITNEKLFF
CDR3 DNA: TGTGCCAGCAGTGTAGGGGGGGCAATTACTAATGAAAAACTGTTTTTT

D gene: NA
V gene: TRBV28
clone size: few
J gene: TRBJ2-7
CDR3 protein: CASRSAYEQYF
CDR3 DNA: TGTGCCAGCAGATCCGCCTACGAGCAGTACTTC

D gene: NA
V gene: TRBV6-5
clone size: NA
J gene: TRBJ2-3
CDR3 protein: CASSRGRTDTQYF
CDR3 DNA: TGTGCCAGCAGTCGAGGGAGGACAGATACGCAGTATTTT

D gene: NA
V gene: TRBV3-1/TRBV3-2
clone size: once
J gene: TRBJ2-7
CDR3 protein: CASSGLSYPSEQYF
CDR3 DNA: TGTGCCAGCAGCGGTCTTTCGTACCCGTCCGAGCAGTACTTC

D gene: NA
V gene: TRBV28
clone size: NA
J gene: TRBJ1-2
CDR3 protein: CATKRDYGYTF
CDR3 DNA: TGTGCCACCAAGCGAGACTATGGCTACACCTTC

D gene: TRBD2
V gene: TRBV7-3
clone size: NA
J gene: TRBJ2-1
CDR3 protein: CASSTQGRLAGGVNEQFF
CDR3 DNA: TGTGCCAGCAGCACCCAGGGGCGACTAGCGGGAGGGGTAAATGAGCAGTTCTTC

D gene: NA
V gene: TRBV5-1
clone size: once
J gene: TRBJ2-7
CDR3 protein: CASSSYRLGSKDEQYF
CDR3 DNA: TGCGCCAGCAGCTCCTACCGGTTAGGGAGTAAAGACGAGCAGTACTTC

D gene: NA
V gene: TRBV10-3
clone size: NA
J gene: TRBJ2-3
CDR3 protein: CAISGRTDTQYF
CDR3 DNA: TGTGCCATCAGCGGGAGAACAGATACGCAGTATTTT

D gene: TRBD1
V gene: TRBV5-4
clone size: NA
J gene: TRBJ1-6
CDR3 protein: CASSSTQGAPNSPLHF
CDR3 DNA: TGTGCCAGCAGCTCGACACAGGGGGCCCCCAACTCACCCCTCCACTTT

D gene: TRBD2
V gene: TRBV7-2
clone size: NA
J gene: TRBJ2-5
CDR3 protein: CASSRRTSGKQETQYF
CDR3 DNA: TGTGCCAGCAGCCGGCGGACTAGCGGGAAGCAAGAGACCCAGTACTTC

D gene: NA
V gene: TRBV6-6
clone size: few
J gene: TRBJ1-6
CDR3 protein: CASSPLGGAPNSPLHF
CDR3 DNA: TGTGCCAGCAGCCCGTTAGGGGGGGCACCTAATTCACCCCTCCACTTT

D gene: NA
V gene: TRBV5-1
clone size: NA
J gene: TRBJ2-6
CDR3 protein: CASSLAGLNSGANVLTF
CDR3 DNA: TGCGCCAGCAGCTTGGCAGGACTAAACTCTGGGGCCAACGTCCTGACTTTC

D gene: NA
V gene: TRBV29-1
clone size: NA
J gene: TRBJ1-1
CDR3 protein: CSVVRQTEAFF
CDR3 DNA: TGCAGCGTCGTCCGACAGACTGAAGCTTTCTTT

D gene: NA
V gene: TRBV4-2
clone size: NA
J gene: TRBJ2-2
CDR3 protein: CASSQDGATNTGELFF
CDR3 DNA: TGTGCCAGCAGCCAAGATGGCGCCACGAACACCGGGGAGCTGTTTTTT

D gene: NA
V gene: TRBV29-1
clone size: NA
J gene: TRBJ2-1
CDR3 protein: CSVALYNEQFF
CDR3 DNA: TGCAGCGTTGCTCTCTACAATGAGCAGTTCTTC

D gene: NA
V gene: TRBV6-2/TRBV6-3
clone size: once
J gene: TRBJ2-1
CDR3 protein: CASSSGSGLSYNEQFF
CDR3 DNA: TGTGCCAGCAGTTCGGGGTCGGGACTCTCCTACAATGAGCAGTTCTTC

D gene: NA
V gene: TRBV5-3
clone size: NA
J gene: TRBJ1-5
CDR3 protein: CARSLVGGFGNQPQHF
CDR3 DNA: TGTGCCAGAAGCTTGGTAGGGGGTTTCGGGAATCAGCCCCAGCATTTT

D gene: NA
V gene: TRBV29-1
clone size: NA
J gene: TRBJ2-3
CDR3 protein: CSVGQGSTDTQYF
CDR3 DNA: TGCAGCGTTGGGCAGGGCAGCACAGATACGCAGTATTTT

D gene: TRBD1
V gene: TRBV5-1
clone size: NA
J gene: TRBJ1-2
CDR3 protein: CASSLGQGVYGYTF
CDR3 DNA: TGCGCCAGCAGCTTGGGACAGGGGGTGTATGGCTACACCTTC

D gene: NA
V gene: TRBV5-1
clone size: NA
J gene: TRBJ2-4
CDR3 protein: CASSFGGIEVKNIQYF
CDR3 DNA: TGCGCCAGCAGCTTCGGCGGGATTGAAGTCAAAAACATTCAGTACTTC

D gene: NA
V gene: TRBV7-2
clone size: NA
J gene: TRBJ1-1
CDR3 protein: CASSLFMDEAFF
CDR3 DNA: TGTGCCAGCAGCTTATTCATGGATGAAGCTTTCTTT

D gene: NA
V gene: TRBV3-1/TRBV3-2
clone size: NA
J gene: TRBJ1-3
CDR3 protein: CASSQAGAGNTIYF
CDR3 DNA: TGTGCCAGCAGCCAAGCAGGGGCTGGAAACACCATATATTTT

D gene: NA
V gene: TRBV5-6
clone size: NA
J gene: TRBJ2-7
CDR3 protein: CASSFGVLRGEQYF
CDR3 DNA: TGTGCCAGCAGCTTTGGAGTCCTCCGGGGCGAGCAGTACTTC

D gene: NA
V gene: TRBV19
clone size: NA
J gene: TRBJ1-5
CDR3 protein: CASSIALQPQHF
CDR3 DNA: TGTGCCAGTAGTATAGCGCTACAGCCCCAGCATTTT

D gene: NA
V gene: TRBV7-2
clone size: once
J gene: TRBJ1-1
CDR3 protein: CASSLGAGNTEAFF
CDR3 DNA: TGTGCCAGCAGCTTAGGAGCAGGGAACACTGAAGCTTTCTTT

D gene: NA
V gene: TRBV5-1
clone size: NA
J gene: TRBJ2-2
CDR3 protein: CASSWRGGMGTGELFF
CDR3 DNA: TGCGCCAGCAGCTGGAGAGGCGGAATGGGGACCGGGGAGCTGTTTTTT

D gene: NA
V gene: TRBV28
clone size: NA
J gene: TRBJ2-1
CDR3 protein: CASSPQGFDHLYSYNEQFF
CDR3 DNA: TGTGCCAGCAGTCCTCAGGGGTTTGACCACCTTTACTCCTACAATGAGCAGTTCTTC

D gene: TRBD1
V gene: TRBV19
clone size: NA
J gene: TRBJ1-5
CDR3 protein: CASSSGTGGLPQHF
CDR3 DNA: TGTGCCAGTAGTTCCGGGACAGGGGGCCTCCCCCAGCATTTT

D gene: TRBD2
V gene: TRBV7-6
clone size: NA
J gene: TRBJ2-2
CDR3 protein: CASSPHVLAGGTGELFF
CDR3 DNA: TGTGCCAGCAGCCCACATGTCCTAGCGGGAGGGACCGGGGAGCTGTTTTTT

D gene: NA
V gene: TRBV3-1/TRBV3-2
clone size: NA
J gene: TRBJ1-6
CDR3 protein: CASSHSTRGLPLHF
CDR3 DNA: TGTGCCAGCAGCCATTCAACGAGGGGACTACCCCTCCACTTT

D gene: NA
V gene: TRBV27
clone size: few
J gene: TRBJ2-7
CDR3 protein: CASKSQAASYEQYF
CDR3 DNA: TGTGCCAGCAAATCCCAGGCAGCGTCCTACGAGCAGTACTTC

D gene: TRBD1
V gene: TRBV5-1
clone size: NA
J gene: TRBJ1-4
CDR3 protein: CASSVQGEKLFF
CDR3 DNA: TGCGCCAGCAGCGTACAGGGGGAAAAACTGTTTTTT

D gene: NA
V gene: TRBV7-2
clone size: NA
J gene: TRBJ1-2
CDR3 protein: CASSLGVVQGYGYTF
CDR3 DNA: TGTGCCAGCAGCTTAGGGGTAGTACAGGGCTATGGCTACACCTTC

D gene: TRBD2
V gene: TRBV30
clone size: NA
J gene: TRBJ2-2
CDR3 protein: CAWGNLAGMLFF
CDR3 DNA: TGTGCCTGGGGTAACCTAGCGGGCATGCTGTTTTTT

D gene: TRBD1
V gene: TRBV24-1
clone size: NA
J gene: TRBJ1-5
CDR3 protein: CAVGQGAGAQHF
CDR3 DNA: TGTGCCGTTGGACAGGGGGCCGGGGCCCAGCATTTT

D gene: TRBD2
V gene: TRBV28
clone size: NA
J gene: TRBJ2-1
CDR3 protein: CASRAPGGDYNEQFF
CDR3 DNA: TGTGCCAGCAGAGCCCCGGGAGGGGACTACAATGAGCAGTTCTTC

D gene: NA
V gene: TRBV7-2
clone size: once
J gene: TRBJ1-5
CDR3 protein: CASSLDRISNQPQHF
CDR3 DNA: TGTGCCAGCAGCTTGGACAGAATTAGCAATCAGCCCCAGCATTTT

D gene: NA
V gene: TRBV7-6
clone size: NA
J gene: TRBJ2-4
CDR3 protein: CASSLGTGATKNIQYF
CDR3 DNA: TGTGCCAGCAGCTTAGGGACGGGTGCAACCAAAAACATTCAGTACTTC

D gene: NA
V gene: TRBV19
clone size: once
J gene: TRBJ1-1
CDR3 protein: CASRLGVVNTEAFF
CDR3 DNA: TGTGCCAGTAGATTGGGGGTGGTGAACACTGAAGCTTTCTTT

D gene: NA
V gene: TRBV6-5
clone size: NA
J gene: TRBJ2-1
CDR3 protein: CASKVRAPAPNEQFF
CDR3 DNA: TGTGCCAGCAAGGTGAGGGCCCCCGCACCTAATGAGCAGTTCTTC

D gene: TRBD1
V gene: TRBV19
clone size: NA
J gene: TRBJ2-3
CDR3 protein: CASSLRPGQGGAPDTQYF
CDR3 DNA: TGTGCCAGTAGTCTCCGGCCGGGACAGGGGGGCGCTCCAGATACGCAGTATTTT

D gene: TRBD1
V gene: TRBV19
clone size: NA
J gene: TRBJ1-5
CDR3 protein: CASSMADRVGQPQHF
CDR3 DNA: TGTGCCAGTAGTATGGCGGACAGGGTGGGTCAGCCCCAGCATTTT

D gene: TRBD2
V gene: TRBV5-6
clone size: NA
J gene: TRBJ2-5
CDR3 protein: CASTQQGLAGVQETQYF
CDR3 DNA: TGTGCCAGCACCCAACAGGGACTAGCGGGAGTTCAAGAGACCCAGTACTTC

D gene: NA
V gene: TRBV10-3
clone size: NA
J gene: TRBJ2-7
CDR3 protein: CAISEKQGPYEQYF
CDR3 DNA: TGTGCCATCAGCGAGAAACAGGGACCCTACGAGCAGTACTTC

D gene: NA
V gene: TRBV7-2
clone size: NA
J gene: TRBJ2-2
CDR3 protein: CASSEGGGNTGELFF
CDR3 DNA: TGTGCCAGCAGCGAGGGGGGCGGGAACACCGGGGAGCTGTTTTTT

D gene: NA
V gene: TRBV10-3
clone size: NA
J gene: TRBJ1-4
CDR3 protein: CAISESKDVKLFF
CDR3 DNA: TGTGCCATCAGTGAGTCGAAGGACGTTAAACTGTTTTTT

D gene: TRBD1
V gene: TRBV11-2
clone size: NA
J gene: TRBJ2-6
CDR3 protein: CASSFGTGFPAVLTF
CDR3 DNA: TGTGCCAGCAGCTTCGGGACAGGGTTTCCGGCCGTCCTGACTTTC

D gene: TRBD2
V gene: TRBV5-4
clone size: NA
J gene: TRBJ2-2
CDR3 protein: CASRKAGGGTGELFF
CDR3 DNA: TGTGCCAGCAGGAAAGCGGGAGGAGGCACCGGGGAGCTGTTTTTT

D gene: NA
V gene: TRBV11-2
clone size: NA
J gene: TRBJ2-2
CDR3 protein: CASSLVQANTGELFF
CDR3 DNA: TGTGCCAGCAGCTTAGTCCAGGCGAACACCGGGGAGCTGTTTTTT

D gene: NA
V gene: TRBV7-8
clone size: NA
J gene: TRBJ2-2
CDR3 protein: CASSLAPGTRELFF
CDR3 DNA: TGTGCCAGCAGCTTAGCGCCCGGGACAAGGGAGCTGTTTTTT

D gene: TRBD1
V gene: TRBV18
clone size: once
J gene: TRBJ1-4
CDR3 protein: CASSQENRGPGKLFF
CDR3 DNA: TGTGCCAGCTCACAGGAGAACAGGGGGCCGGGAAAACTGTTTTTT

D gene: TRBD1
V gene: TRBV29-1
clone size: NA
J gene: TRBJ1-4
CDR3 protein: CSHPSRDREGEKLFF
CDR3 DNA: TGCAGCCATCCTTCCCGGGACAGGGAGGGTGAAAAACTGTTTTTT

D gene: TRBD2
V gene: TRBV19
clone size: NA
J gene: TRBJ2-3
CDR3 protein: CASSMTALAGVGTDTQYF
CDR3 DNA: TGTGCCAGTAGTATGACTGCGCTAGCGGGAGTAGGCACAGATACGCAGTATTTT

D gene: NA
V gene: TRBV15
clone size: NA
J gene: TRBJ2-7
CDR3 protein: CATSRDHYEQYF
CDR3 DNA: TGTGCCACCAGCAGAGACCACTACGAGCAGTACTTC

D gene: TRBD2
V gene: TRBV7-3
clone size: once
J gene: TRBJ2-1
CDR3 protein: CASSLSSGSLNEQFF
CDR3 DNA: TGTGCCAGCAGCTTAAGTAGCGGGAGTTTGAATGAGCAGTTCTTC